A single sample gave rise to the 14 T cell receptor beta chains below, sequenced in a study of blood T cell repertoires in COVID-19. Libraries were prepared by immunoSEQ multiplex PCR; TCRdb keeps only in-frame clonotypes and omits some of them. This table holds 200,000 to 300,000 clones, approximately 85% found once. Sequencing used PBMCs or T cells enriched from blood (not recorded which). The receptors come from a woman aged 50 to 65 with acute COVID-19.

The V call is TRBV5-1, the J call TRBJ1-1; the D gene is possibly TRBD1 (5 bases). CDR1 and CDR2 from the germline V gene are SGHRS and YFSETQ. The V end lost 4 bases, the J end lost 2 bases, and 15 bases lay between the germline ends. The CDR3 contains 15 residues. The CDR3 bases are TGCGCCAGCAGCCGAACCCAGACAGTTAACACTGAAGCTTTCTTT. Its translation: CASSRTQTVNTEAFF. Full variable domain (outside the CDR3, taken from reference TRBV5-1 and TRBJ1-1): KAGVTQTPRYLIKTRGQQVTLSCSPISGHRSVSWYQQTPGQGLQFLFEYFSETQRNKGNFPGRFSGRQFSNSRSEMNVSTLELGDSALYLCASSRTQTVNTEAFFGQGTRLTVV.

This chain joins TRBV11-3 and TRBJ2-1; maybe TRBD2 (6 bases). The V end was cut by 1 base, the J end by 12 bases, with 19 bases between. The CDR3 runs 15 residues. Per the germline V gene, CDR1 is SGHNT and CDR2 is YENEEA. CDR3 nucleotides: TGTGCCAGCAGCTTAGTTGCGGGGCCCGGCCGTCCGCAGTTCTTC. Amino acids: CASSLVAGPGRPQFF.

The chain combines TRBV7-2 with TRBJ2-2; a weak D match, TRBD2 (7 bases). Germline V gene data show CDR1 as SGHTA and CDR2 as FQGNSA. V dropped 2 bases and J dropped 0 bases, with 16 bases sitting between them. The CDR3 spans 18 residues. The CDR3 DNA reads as TGTGCCAGCAGCTTAAGGGGCGGGGGCACTTCGAACACCGGGGAGCTGTTTTTT. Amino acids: CASSLRGGGTSNTGELFF.

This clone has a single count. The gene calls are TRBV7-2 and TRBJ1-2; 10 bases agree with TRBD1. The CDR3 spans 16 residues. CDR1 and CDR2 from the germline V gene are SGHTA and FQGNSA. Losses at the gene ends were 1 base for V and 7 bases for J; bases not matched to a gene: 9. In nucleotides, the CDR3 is TGTGCCAGCAGCTTAGGGGGGACAGGGGTTATAGGTGGCTACACCTTC. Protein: CASSLGGTGVIGGYTF.

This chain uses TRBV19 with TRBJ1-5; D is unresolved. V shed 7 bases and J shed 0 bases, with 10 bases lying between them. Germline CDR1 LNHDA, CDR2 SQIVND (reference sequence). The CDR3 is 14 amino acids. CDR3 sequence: CASNYVNSNQPQHF. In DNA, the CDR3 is TGTGCCAGTAACTACGTCAATAGCAATCAGCCCCAGCATTTT. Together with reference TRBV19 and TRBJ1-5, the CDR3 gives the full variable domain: DGGITQSPKYLFRKEGQNVTLSCEQNLNHDAMYWYRQDPGQGLRLIYYSQIVNDFQKGDIAEGYSVSREKKESFPLTVTSAQKNPTAFYLCASNYVNSNQPQHFGDGTRLSIL.

CDR3 sequence: CSSQRAQYNEQFF. The DNA for the CDR3 is TGCAGCTCCCAGCGGGCCCAATACAATGAGCAGTTCTTC. The chain employs TRBV29-1 and TRBJ2-1, with D possibly TRBD2 on 6 matching bases. The CDR3 spans 13 residues. CDR1 and CDR2 from the germline V gene are SQVTM and ANQGSEA. V was pared by 8 bases and J by 4 bases, with 15 bases between.

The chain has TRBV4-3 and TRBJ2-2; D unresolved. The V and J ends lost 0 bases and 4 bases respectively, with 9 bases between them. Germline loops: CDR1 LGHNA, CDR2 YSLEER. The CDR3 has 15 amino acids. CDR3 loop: CASSQDPGITGELFF. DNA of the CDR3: TGCGCCAGCAGCCAAGATCCAGGAATCACCGGGGAGCTGTTTTTT.

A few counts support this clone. The CDR3 region is CASSPGTGEDEQFF. The CDR3 bases are TGTGCCAGTAGCCCCGGGACAGGGGAGGATGAGCAGTTCTTC. V gene TRBV19 combines with J gene TRBJ2-1, with 10 bases identical to TRBD1. Germline V CDR1 and CDR2: LNHDA, SQIVND (reference sequence). J lost 8 bases, V lost 6 bases, and 7 bases had no gene match. CDR3 length: 14 residues. Drawing the rest from reference TRBV19 and TRBJ2-1, the complete variable domain is DGGITQSPKYLFRKEGQNVTLSCEQNLNHDAMYWYRQDPGQGLRLIYYSQIVNDFQKGDIAEGYSVSREKKESFPLTVTSAQKNPTAFYLCASSPGTGEDEQFFGPGTRLTVL.

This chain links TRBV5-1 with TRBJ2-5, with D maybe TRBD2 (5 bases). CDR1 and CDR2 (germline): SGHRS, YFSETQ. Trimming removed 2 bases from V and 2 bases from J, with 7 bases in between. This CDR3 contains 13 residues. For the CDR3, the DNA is TGCGCCAGCAGCTTTGGGGAGCAAGAGACCCAGTACTTC. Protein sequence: CASSFGEQETQYF.

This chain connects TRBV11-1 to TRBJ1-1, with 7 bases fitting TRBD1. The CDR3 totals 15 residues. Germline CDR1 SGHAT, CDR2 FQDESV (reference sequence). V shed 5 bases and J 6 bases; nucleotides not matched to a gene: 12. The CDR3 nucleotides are TGTGCCAGCAGCGCCCGGACAGGATCCCCCTCTGAAGCTTTCTTT. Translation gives CASSARTGSPSEAFF. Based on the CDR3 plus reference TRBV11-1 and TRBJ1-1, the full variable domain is EAEVAQSPRYKITEKSQAVAFWCDPISGHATLYWYRQILGQGPELLVQFQDESVVDDSQLPKDRFSAERLKGVDSTLKIQPAELGDSAMYLCASSARTGSPSEAFFGQGTRLTVV.

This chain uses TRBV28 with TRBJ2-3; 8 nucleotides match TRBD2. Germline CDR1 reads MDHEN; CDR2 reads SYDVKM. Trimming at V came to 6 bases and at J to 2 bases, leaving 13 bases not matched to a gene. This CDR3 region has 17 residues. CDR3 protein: CASRAHPGAGDTDTQYF. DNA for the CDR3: TGTGCCAGCAGAGCCCACCCTGGAGCGGGGGACACAGATACGCAGTATTTT.

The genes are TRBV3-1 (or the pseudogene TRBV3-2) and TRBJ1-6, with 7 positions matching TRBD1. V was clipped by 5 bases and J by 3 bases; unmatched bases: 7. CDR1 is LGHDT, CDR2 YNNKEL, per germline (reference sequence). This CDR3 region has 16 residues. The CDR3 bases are TGTGCCAGCAGCACCGGGACAGCCAACTATAATTCACCCCTCCACTTT. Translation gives CASSTGTANYNSPLHF.

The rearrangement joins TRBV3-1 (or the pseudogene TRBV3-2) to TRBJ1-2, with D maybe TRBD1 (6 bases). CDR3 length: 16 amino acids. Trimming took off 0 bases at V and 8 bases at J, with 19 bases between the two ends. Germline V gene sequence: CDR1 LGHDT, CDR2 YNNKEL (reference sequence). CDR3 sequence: CASSQDGGGRLRGYTF. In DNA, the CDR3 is TGTGCCAGCAGCCAAGATGGGGGCGGTCGACTGCGGGGCTACACCTTC.

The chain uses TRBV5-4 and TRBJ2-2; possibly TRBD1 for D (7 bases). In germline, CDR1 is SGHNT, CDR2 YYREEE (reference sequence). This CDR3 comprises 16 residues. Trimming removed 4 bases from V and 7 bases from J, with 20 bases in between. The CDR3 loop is CASSTGGGGIGGELFF. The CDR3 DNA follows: TGTGCCAGCAGCACTGGAGGAGGGGGCATTGGCGGGGAGCTGTTTTTT.